The sequence of this T cell receptor beta chain was determined in a study of blood T cells in healthy people across ages (dated by TCRdb to the mid-2010s). Some background on the complete study: In model experiments, template switching captured about one uniquely barcoded TCR beta cDNA molecule for every two T cells. The study analyzed two additional independent replicas of 1 million unique cDNA reads from the same blood draw for two donors, one aged 18 to 30 and one aged 80 or older. Four age groups were formed from the donors: young (average approximately 15 years), middle-aged (around 39), aged (approximately 60) and long-lived (82). Age-related changes in TCR beta repertoire diversity were measured in the study by deep sequencing normalized with unique cDNA molecular identifiers. Donors of different ages were randomly distributed across sequencing lanes to avoid experimental bias.

V was cut back by 5 bases and J by 5 bases, leaving a gap of 18 bases between them. Via the germline V gene, CDR1 is SGHAT and CDR2 FQNNGV. Reading from cysteine to phenylalanine, the CDR3 counts 15 amino acids. Just the 45-base CDR3 DNA is kept, in frame starting at base 1. Results the study describes overall, beyond this receptor: Observed TCR beta diversity per million T cells fell roughly linearly with age, and a significant reduction was already apparent by age roughly 40. Since profiling was done on bulk unsorted PBMCs, naive and antigen-experienced compartments could not be conclusively compared. Observed TCR beta diversity correlated strongly with the percentage of naive T cells measured by flow cytometry. Because the CMV infection status of the donors was unknown, age-related changes in expanded clonotypes may potentially have been confounded. The long-lived group showed more naive CD4+ T cells, fewer expanded clones and increased TCR diversity than the aged group, suggesting age selection. Estimates of total diversity based on one million sequenced T cells were regarded as lower bounds and as underestimates.

Libraries were made using 5' RACE. The sequencer was an Illumina HiSeq 2500. The second PCR ran for roughly 7 to 12 cycles and used a J-beta primer mix along with a sample-barcoded 5' primer. A unique molecular identifier was introduced onto each TCR beta cDNA molecule by a template-switch 5' adaptor carrying 12 random nucleotides. Each sample yielded at least 3 million CDR3-containing paired-end reads. First-strand cDNA was synthesized from all RNA with the Mint cDNA synthesis kit, primed by a TRBC-specific oligonucleotide. All cDNA was treated with uracil-DNA glycosylase and then went through a first 18-cycle PCR with the universal primers M1SS and BC2_uni_R. The original methods were these. For normalization, 1 million high-quality reads were randomly selected from each sample, with every read carrying a distinct molecular identifier. Instead of being binned into consensus sequences, reads with shared molecular identifiers were discarded. MiTCR, run with a Q25 quality threshold and the strictest error-elimination algorithm, handled CDR3 identification, clonotype clustering and error correction. A nonparametric unseen species model with Euler transformation was used to estimate lower-bound total TCR beta diversity. Clones were called with MiXCR by TCRdb after fastp trimmed the public reads at Q25, and only in-frame beta chains were retained. Rows with one shared CDR3 protein collapse into an entry with the most common genes and DNA. V and J calls and clone size were set by TCRdb, not the authors. The sample contains some 710,000 distinct CDR3 sequences, about 20% of them found a single time. The ten most abundant clones make up around a fifth of the sample.

Donors were under 40 systemically healthy Caucasian individuals from Russia aged 6 to 90 years. Around 10 milliliters of peripheral blood were drawn from each donor into EDTA-treated Vacutainer tubes. Ficoll-Paque density-gradient centrifugation was used to isolate PBMCs, with at least 6.5 million obtained per sample. Total RNA, at least 6 micrograms per sample, was extracted from PBMCs with Trizol reagent. For every donor, an aliquot of PBMCs went through flow cytometry to measure the percentages of naive CD45RAhigh/CD27high T cells. Only a few counts were recorded for this clonotype. Its antigen remains unidentified. The record has no base qualities; no much larger clone is one base away.

The TCR was taken from a man aged 65-85 years in good health. The chain is assembled from TRBV11-2 and TRBJ1-1, with TRBD1 perhaps the D gene, on 6 matching bases. Material for sequencing was blood. The CDR3 region reads CASSISTGSLTEAFF. DNA sequence: TGTGCCAGCAGCATCTCGACAGGTAGTTTGACTGAAGCTTTCTTT.